The 24 T cell receptor beta chains reported below all come from one sample, sequenced in a study of chemoradiotherapy in HPV16-positive cancers. Profiling relied on immunoSEQ multiplex PCR, and the TCRdb table lists in-frame clones only, not all of them. This sample yields around 2,900 clones, of which less than 80% are seen a single time; about 11% belongs to the top ten. Sequencing was performed on tumor tissue, taken from a patient who underwent chemoradiotherapy. The source of these receptors is a human donor with HPV-associated anogenital cancer.

The chain carries TRBV4-2 and TRBJ2-7; 8 bases map to TRBD2. Germline assignment: CDR1 LGHNA and CDR2 YNFKEQ. V was clipped by 4 bases and J by 2 bases; unmatched bases: 7. The CDR3 is made up of 15 amino acids. The DNA of the CDR3 is TGTGCCAGCAGCCTTCTAGCGGGCCCTACCTACGAGCAGTACTTC. Translation gives CASSLLAGPTYEQYF.

Notes on this clone: One end of the junction varies from germline; a read error may be responsible. In nucleotides, the CDR3 is TGTGCCAGCAGTGAATATCTAAGAGAGGCCCAGTACTTC. It encodes CASSEYLREAQYF. The rearrangement joins TRBV6-1 to TRBJ2-5; D gene unclear. The CDR3 runs 13 residues. CDR1 and CDR2 (germline): MNHNS, SASEGT.

The V and J genes are TRBV19 and TRBJ1-1, with D unclear. Between the trimmed V and J ends, which lost 7 bases and 8 bases, there was a span of 8 bases. The CDR3 length is 10 residues. Germline loops: CDR1 LNHDA, CDR2 SQIVND (reference sequence). The CDR3 nucleotides read TGTGCCAGTACCGGCGGGGAAGCTTTCTTT. Its protein product is CASTGGEAFF.

Sample share makes this clone large (0.1 to 1%). V and J are TRBV6-1 and TRBJ1-5; D ambiguous. V lost 3 bases and J lost 0, with 9 bases in between. Looked up from germline, CDR1 is MNHNS and CDR2 is SASEGT. The CDR3 is made up of 15 amino acids. The CDR3 loop reads CASSDGLYSNQPQHF. CDR3 coding DNA: TGTGCCAGCAGTGACGGGCTTTATAGCAATCAGCCCCAGCATTTT.

This clone was seen a few times. The chain combines TRBV11-2 with TRBJ2-3, with 9 bases fitting TRBD1. This CDR3 has 16 amino acids. The ends lost 4 bases at V and 5 bases at J; junction bases unmatched: 10. Germline V lookup: CDR1 SGHAT, CDR2 FQNNGV. CDR3 loop: CASSSQGAPPEDTQYF. Written as DNA, the CDR3 is TGTGCCAGCAGCTCACAGGGGGCACCCCCGGAAGATACGCAGTATTTT.

This clone has only a few counts. The CDR3 here is CASSSPYDSYEQYF. DNA for the CDR3: TGTGCCAGCAGCTCCCCTTACGATTCCTACGAGCAGTACTTC. V usage is TRBV7-2 and J usage is TRBJ2-7, with unresolved D. CDR1 and CDR2 (germline): SGHTA, FQGNSA. This CDR3 spans 14 amino acids. V lost 4 bases to trimming and J lost 1 base, with 11 bases between them.

This chain connects TRBV19 to TRBJ2-3; 10 bases match TRBD2. CDR1 is LNHDA and CDR2 is SQIVND in the germline V gene (reference sequence). The CDR3 consists of 18 residues. The V segment lost 3 bases and the J segment 2 bases; nucleotides outside the gene matches: 11. Written as DNA, the CDR3 is TGTGCCAGTAGTATCTCCCAATCTAGCGGGGGCTACACAGATACGCAGTATTTT. This gives the protein CASSISQSSGGYTDTQYF. The full variable domain, in which reference TRBV19 and TRBJ2-3 provide the parts outside the CDR3, is DGGITQSPKYLFRKEGQNVTLSCEQNLNHDAMYWYRQDPGQGLRLIYYSQIVNDFQKGDIAEGYSVSREKKESFPLTVTSAQKNPTAFYLCASSISQSSGGYTDTQYFGPGTRLTVL.

The V and J genes are TRBV14 and TRBJ2-2; TRBD1 is a possible D gene (5 bases). V was cut by 5 bases and J by 1 base, with 8 bases left in between. In germline, CDR1 is SGHDN, CDR2 FVKESK. This CDR3 is built from 14 residues. CDR3 region: CASSSDRNTGELFF. In DNA form, the CDR3 reads TGTGCCAGCAGCTCTGACAGGAACACCGGGGAGCTGTTTTTT.

This sequence joins TRBV5-8 and TRBJ2-3; D gene ambiguous. Trimming pared 5 bases from V and 2 bases from J, leaving 9 bases between. The CDR3 consists of 13 residues. The germline V gene encodes CDR1 SGHTS and CDR2 YDEGEE. The CDR3 DNA sequence: TGTGCCAGCAGTCGGCGAGTCACAGATACGCAGTATTTT. It yields the protein CASSRRVTDTQYF.

This sequence joins TRBV21-1 and TRBJ2-1; the D call in the table, TRBD2, was not verified against the DNA. TRBV21-1 is annotated as a pseudogene. The CDR3 covers 16 residues. The chain's CDR3 is CASSKGRLVTYNEQFF. The CDR3 DNA is TGTGCCAGCAGCAAAGGCAGACTAGTGACCTACAATGAGCAGTTCTTC.

The chain couples TRBV6-1 to TRBJ1-1; D remains unclear. Germline assignment: CDR1 MNHNS and CDR2 SASEGT. V was trimmed by 4 bases and J by 4 bases, leaving 19 bases between them. This CDR3 spans 16 amino acids. The CDR3 is CASSAISPYVGTEAFF. For the CDR3, the DNA is TGTGCCAGCAGTGCGATATCCCCTTATGTGGGCACTGAAGCTTTCTTT.

The gene calls are TRBV13 and TRBJ2-3; 13 nucleotides match TRBD2. The V and J ends lost 4 bases and 3 bases, in that order; junction bases with no gene match: 7. Germline V lookup: CDR1 PRHDT, CDR2 FYEKMQ (reference sequence). The CDR3 spans 17 residues. The CDR3 is CASSSRTSGRRTDTQYF. The CDR3 DNA reads TGTGCCAGCAGCTCCCGGACTAGCGGGAGACGGACAGATACGCAGTATTTT.

The chain joins TRBV12-5 to TRBJ2-2; possibly TRBD1 for D (5 bases). V shed 2 bases and J shed 5 bases, with 9 bases lying between them. CDR3 length equals 14 residues. The germline V gene has CDR1 LGHNT and CDR2 FRNRAP. This chain's CDR3 is CASGLPSGTGELFF. DNA for the CDR3: TGTGCTAGTGGTTTGCCATCAGGGACCGGGGAGCTGTTTTTT. The whole variable domain, remainder taken from reference TRBV12-5 and TRBJ2-2, is DARVTQTPRHKVTEMGQEVTMRCQPILGHNTVFWYRQTMMQGLELLAYFRNRAPLDDSGMPKDRFSAEMPDATLATLKIQPSEPRDSAVYFCASGLPSGTGELFFGEGSRLTVL.

This rearrangement joins TRBV19 to TRBJ1-1; TRBD1 matches at 8 bases. With 4 bases clipped from V and 1 base from J, the junction kept 5 bases outside the gene matches. CDR1 is LNHDA and CDR2 is SQIVND in the germline V gene (reference sequence). The CDR3 has 15 amino acids. CDR3: CASSTRQGPNTEAFF. CDR3 sequence (DNA): TGTGCCAGTAGTACAAGACAGGGGCCGAACACTGAAGCTTTCTTT. The full variable domain, in which reference TRBV19 and TRBJ1-1 provide the parts outside the CDR3, is DGGITQSPKYLFRKEGQNVTLSCEQNLNHDAMYWYRQDPGQGLRLIYYSQIVNDFQKGDIAEGYSVSREKKESFPLTVTSAQKNPTAFYLCASSTRQGPNTEAFFGQGTRLTVV.

The DNA for the CDR3 is TGTGCCAGCAGCCAACTGTACAGGGGAGCCGGGGAGCTGTTTTTT. It translates to CASSQLYRGAGELFF. The chain carries TRBV4-2 and TRBJ2-2, with 7 bases identical to TRBD1. V lost 2 bases and J lost 6; bases outside the gene matches: 6. The germline gives CDR1 LGHNA, CDR2 YNFKEQ. CDR3 size: 15 residues.

This chain links TRBV29-1 with TRBJ1-1, with D possibly TRBD1 on 5 matching bases. This CDR3 has 12 amino acids. The germline V gene has CDR1 SQVTM and CDR2 ANQGSEA. V shed 4 bases and J shed 3 bases, with 9 bases lying between them. CDR3 in amino acids: CSVVRGDTEAFF. CDR3 DNA: TGCAGCGTTGTACGAGGGGACACTGAAGCTTTCTTT.

V is TRBV11-2 and J is TRBJ2-1, with D possibly TRBD2 on 7 matching bases. This CDR3 spans 16 amino acids. Germline CDR1 and CDR2: SGHAT and FQNNGV. The V end was cut by 5 bases, the J end by 6 bases, with 20 bases between. In DNA, the CDR3 is TGTGCCAGCAGCCCATATGGGCCTGCGGGGGCCAATGAGCAGTTCTTC. Translated: CASSPYGPAGANEQFF.

The J gene is TRBJ2-5, the V gene TRBV30; D is unclear. The CDR3 runs to 11 residues. In germline, CDR1 is GTSNPN, CDR2 SVGIG (reference sequence). Between the trimmed V and J ends, which lost 0 bases and 5 bases, there was a span of 4 bases. The CDR3 spells CAWSVGETQYF. DNA of the CDR3: TGTGCCTGGAGTGTAGGGGAGACCCAGTACTTC. Together with reference TRBV30 and TRBJ2-5, the CDR3 gives the full variable domain: SQTIHQWPATLVQPVGSPLSLECTVEGTSNPNLYWYRQAAGRGLQLLFYSVGIGQISSEVPQNLSASRPQDRQFILSSKKLLLSDSGFYLCAWSVGETQYFGPGTRLLVL.

This clone turned up a few times. V and J are TRBV9 and TRBJ2-1; perhaps TRBD1 as D (6 bases). CDR1 is SGDLS and CDR2 is YYNGEE in the germline V gene. V dropped 4 bases and J dropped 8 bases, with 16 bases sitting between them. The CDR3 totals 14 residues. CDR3 region: CASSPWTVSYEQFF. The DNA of the CDR3 is TGTGCCAGCAGCCCCTGGACAGTGAGCTATGAGCAGTTCTTC.

There are a few counts of this clone. The rearrangement uses TRBV11-3 and TRBJ2-7; TRBD1 agrees at 7 bases. V lost 4 bases to trimming and J lost 2 bases; unmatched junction nucleotides: 5. The CDR3 has 14 residues. From germline, CDR1 is SGHNT and CDR2 YENEEA. The CDR3 region has the DNA TGTGCCAGCAGCTCCCGGGACAGCCCCTACGAGCAGTACTTC. Amino acids: CASSSRDSPYEQYF.

The chain joins TRBV6-5 to TRBJ1-5, with D tentatively TRBD1 (5 bases). This CDR3 is built from 14 residues. The V and J ends lost 11 bases and 7 bases respectively, with 21 bases between them. CDR1 and CDR2 from the germline V gene are MNHEY and SVGAGI. The CDR3 sequence: CADLGPKVGQPQHF. DNA for the CDR3: TGTGCCGACTTGGGACCGAAAGTAGGGCAGCCCCAGCATTTT.

The chain joins TRBV6-1 to TRBJ1-5, with a possible D match to TRBD1 (6 bases). The V end was cut by 2 bases, the J end by 4 bases, with 21 bases between. Germline V gene data show CDR1 as MNHNS and CDR2 as SASEGT. The CDR3 has 18 amino acids. CDR3 amino acids: CASSESVGVWDTNQPQHF. CDR3 bases: TGTGCCAGCAGTGAAAGTGTGGGTGTGTGGGACACTAATCAGCCCCAGCATTTT.

This clone was observed a handful of times. The chain has TRBV7-9 and TRBJ1-4; D gene ambiguous. This CDR3 spans 13 amino acids. Trimming took off 5 bases at V and 4 bases at J, with 8 bases between the two ends. Germline V gene sequence: CDR1 SEHNR, CDR2 FQNEAQ (reference sequence). CDR3 nucleotides: TGTGCCAGCAGCGTTGCTAATAATGAAAAACTGTTTTTT. Its protein is CASSVANNEKLFF.

The V gene is TRBV29-1, the J gene TRBJ2-7; a possible D gene is TRBD2 (5 bases). The CDR3 contains 13 residues. CDR1 SQVTM and CDR2 ANQGSEA come from the germline V gene. V was clipped by 4 bases and J by 3 bases, with 13 bases between them. CDR3 amino acids: CSVVAPTSYEQYF. CDR3 coding DNA: TGCAGCGTTGTGGCCCCTACTAGCTACGAGCAGTACTTC.